One sample yielded the 21 T cell receptor beta chains listed below, sequenced in a study of T cell repertoires in cytomegalovirus infection. For these receptors, no antigen is known. Using its own MiXCR run on the reads, TCRdb lists one record per CDR3 protein. The table includes more than 250,000 distinct CDR3 sequences, roughly 25% detected once. This material consisted of cultured PBMCs, taken from culture after CMV antigen stimulation. These receptor sequences come from a human donor in good health (CMV status not recorded). Some clones in this sample may be carry-over from other donors' samples.

This clonotype was counted a few times. V and J are TRBV28 and TRBJ2-7, with a weak D call TRBD2 (6 bases). This CDR3 has 15 amino acids. CDR1 is MDHEN, CDR2 SYDVKM, per germline. Trimming took 7 bases from V and 0 from J, leaving 16 bases between them. The CDR3 spells CASTAGGGSSYEQYV. Written as DNA, the CDR3 is TGTGCCAGCACCGCTGGCGGAGGGAGCTCCTACGAGCAGTACGTC.

The rearrangement links TRBV6-2 or TRBV6-3 to TRBJ1-2; 9 nucleotides line up with TRBD1. In germline, CDR1 is MNHEY, CDR2 SVGEGT. This CDR3 has 15 amino acids. V shed 2 bases and J 6 bases; nucleotides not matched to a gene: 7. DNA for the CDR3: TGTGCCAGCAGTTACGCTTGGGACAGGGTCGATGGCTACACCTTC. Amino acid sequence: CASSYAWDRVDGYTF.

The CDR3 DNA reads as TGTGCCAGCGGGCGGGCAGGGAATGAGCAGTACTTC. Protein product: CASGRAGNEQYF. This rearrangement joins TRBV28 to TRBJ2-7; D is possibly TRBD1 or TRBD2 (5 bases each). The CDR3 loop spans 12 amino acids. The V gene lost 8 bases and the J gene lost 7 bases, with 15 bases spanning the gap. Germline CDR1 is MDHEN and CDR2 is SYDVKM.

The chain employs TRBV6-4 and TRBJ2-5, with D perhaps given as TRBD1 or TRBD2 (5 bases each). Germline V lookup: CDR1 MRHNA, CDR2 SNTAGT. The CDR3 extends over 14 amino acids. Trimming stripped 3 bases from V and 7 bases from J, with 15 bases between. CDR3 in DNA: TGTGCCAGCAGTGAGCAGGGTCTCCGGGGGACCCAGTACTTC. Protein sequence: CASSEQGLRGTQYF.

A few counts support this clonotype. The V call is TRBV28, the J call TRBJ1-1; TRBD1 is a possible D gene (5 bases). Germline V lookup: CDR1 MDHEN, CDR2 SYDVKM. Deletions cut 3 bases from V and 8 bases from J, with 16 bases between. CDR3 size: 14 residues. The CDR3 nucleotides are TGTGCCAGCAGTTTCTCCTTACTCCGGGACGAAGCTTTCTTT. Protein: CASSFSLLRDEAFF.

This clonotype was seen at least ten times. This CDR3 is CASRFAELANYGYTF. The CDR3 DNA sequence: TGTGCCAGCAGGTTCGCAGAGTTAGCTAACTATGGCTACACCTTC. V gene TRBV12-3 or TRBV12-4 combines with J gene TRBJ1-2; D gene ambiguous. Trimming removed 6 bases at V and 0 bases at J, with 14 bases between. This CDR3 has 15 residues.

This sequence joins TRBV12-3 or TRBV12-4 and TRBJ1-4, with a possible D match to TRBD1 (5 bases). CDR3 length: 14 amino acids. With 2 bases removed from V and 6 bases from J, the gap between germline ends came to 10 bases. The chain's CDR3 is CASSLSGTHEKLFF. The CDR3 DNA reads TGTGCCAGCAGTTTATCTGGGACGCATGAAAAACTGTTTTTT.

The table lists this clonotype with many counts. The chain couples TRBV7-8 to TRBJ1-5, with D possibly TRBD1 on 6 matching bases. The CDR3 runs to 18 residues. Per germline, CDR1 SGHVS and CDR2 FQNEAQ. V was cut by 4 bases and J by 0 bases, with 19 bases left in between. CDR3 DNA sequence: TGTGCCAGCAGCTCAGTGGGGGCGGAGATTTATAGCAATCAGCCCCAGCATTTT. It codes for CASSSVGAEIYSNQPQHF.

V gene TRBV12-3 or TRBV12-4 combines with J gene TRBJ1-5; a weak D match, TRBD1 (5 bases). CDR3 size: 14 residues. With 5 bases removed from V and 7 bases from J, the gap between germline ends came to 15 bases. The CDR3 is CASSPTGEWQPQHF. In DNA form, the CDR3 reads TGTGCCAGCAGTCCTACGGGGGAATGGCAGCCCCAGCATTTT.

V gene TRBV7-2 combines with J gene TRBJ2-2; D call uncertain. The V gene lost 2 bases and the J gene lost 1 base, with 11 bases spanning the gap. CDR1 is SGHTA, CDR2 FQGNSA, per germline. There are 16 residues in the CDR3. CDR3 amino acids: CASSLRRRRNTGELFF. CDR3 in DNA: TGTGCCAGCAGCTTACGCCGGCGGCGGAACACCGGGGAGCTGTTTTTT.

This clonotype was seen a few times. The chain links TRBV7-2 to TRBJ2-7, with TRBD2 as a possible D gene (6 bases). The germline V gene has CDR1 SGHTA and CDR2 FQGNSA. V lost 1 base to trimming and J lost 7 bases, with 14 bases between them. The CDR3 runs 14 residues. The CDR3 coding sequence is TGTGCCAGCAGCTTAGGGGGGGTTTCGGGGGAGCAGTACTTC. This sequence encodes CASSLGGVSGEQYF.

In this sample, this clonotype turned up many times. The V and J genes are TRBV7-2 and TRBJ1-4, with TRBD1 as a possible D gene (5 bases). The V gene's germline CDR1 is SGHTA and CDR2 FQGNSA. Trimming took off 5 bases at V and 0 bases at J, with 10 bases between the two ends. The CDR3 consists of 15 residues. DNA of the CDR3: TGTGCCAGCAGCCGAAAGACAGCAACTAATGAAAAACTGTTTTTT. It encodes CASSRKTATNEKLFF.

This clonotype was detected a few times. This chain uses TRBV6-1 with TRBJ2-5, with TRBD1 matching over 8 bases. Trimming at V came to 5 bases and at J to 5 bases, leaving 10 bases not matched to a gene. CDR3 length equals 15 residues. From germline, CDR1 is MNHNS and CDR2 SASEGT. The CDR3 nucleotides read TGTGCCAGCAGTCCCCGGGACAGGCCAAGTGAGACCCAGTACTTC. This gives the protein CASSPRDRPSETQYF.

The chain couples TRBV19 to TRBJ2-7; 9 bases are a match to TRBD2. With 3 bases clipped from V and 4 bases from J, the junction kept 7 bases outside the gene matches. The CDR3 runs 15 residues. CDR1 and CDR2 from the germline V gene are LNHDA and SQIVND (reference sequence). CDR3 loop: CASSIPASGAYEQYF. Here the CDR3 DNA reads TGTGCCAGTAGTATTCCGGCTAGCGGGGCGTACGAGCAGTACTTC. The full variable domain, with the rest looked up from reference TRBV19 and TRBJ2-7, is DGGITQSPKYLFRKEGQNVTLSCEQNLNHDAMYWYRQDPGQGLRLIYYSQIVNDFQKGDIAEGYSVSREKKESFPLTVTSAQKNPTAFYLCASSIPASGAYEQYFGPGTRLTVT.

The chain couples TRBV6-2 or TRBV6-3 to TRBJ2-2, with 7 bases that match TRBD1. This CDR3 is 16 amino acids long. Germline trimming cut 4 bases from V and 4 bases from J; bases unmatched to any gene: 9. Germline V gene lookup returns CDR1 MNHEY and CDR2 SVGEGT. The CDR3 spells CASSSPDRVGTGELFF. The DNA of the CDR3 is TGTGCCAGCAGTTCCCCAGACAGGGTGGGCACCGGGGAGCTGTTTTTT.

This clonotype was detected once. V gene TRBV9 combines with J gene TRBJ1-2, with no clear D. Deletions cut 0 bases from V and 8 bases from J, with 11 bases between. The CDR3 has 13 amino acids. CDR1 SGDLS and CDR2 YYNGEE come from the germline V gene. This CDR3 reads CASSVGGPRGYTF. The CDR3 DNA reads TGTGCCAGCAGCGTAGGAGGGCCACGCGGCTACACCTTC.

This clonotype was recorded at least ten times. The chain links TRBV7-9 to TRBJ2-7; no firm D call. Between the trimmed V and J ends, which lost 4 bases and 4 bases, there was a span of 11 bases. This CDR3 is built from 13 residues. CDR1 is SEHNR and CDR2 is FQNEAQ in the germline V gene (reference sequence). CDR3 amino acids: CASSSGPIYEQYV. The CDR3 DNA follows: TGTGCCAGCAGCTCCGGACCCATATACGAGCAGTACGTC.

In the case of this clonotype: One base away lies a much larger clone, so this may be a sequencing read error. The chain combines TRBV10-3 with TRBJ1-1; 9 bases agree with TRBD1. Losses at the gene ends were 6 bases for V and 3 bases for J; bases not matched to a gene: 2. Germline V gene sequence: CDR1 ENHRY, CDR2 SYGVKD. The CDR3 loop spans 13 amino acids. The CDR3 loop is CAISRTGDTEAFF. CDR3 nucleotide sequence: TGTGCCATCAGCCGGACAGGGGACACTGAAGCTTTCTTT.

The table lists this clonotype with many counts. This chain joins TRBV7-2 and TRBJ1-1, with a tentative D call TRBD1 (5 bases). Germline loops: CDR1 SGHTA, CDR2 FQGNSA. The CDR3 consists of 19 residues. With 5 bases removed from V and 0 bases from J, the gap between germline ends came to 25 bases. The CDR3, as DNA: TGTGCCAGCAGCGCCCTCCGGGGCGGTGGGGTTTACATGAACACTGAAGCTTTCTTT. This encodes CASSALRGGGVYMNTEAFF.

This clonotype was found a few times. The gene calls are TRBV12-3 or TRBV12-4 and TRBJ2-5, with 9 bases aligning to TRBD1. The V gene end was trimmed by 7 bases and the J gene end by 4 bases; junction bases not matched to a gene: 7. The CDR3 spans 14 residues. Here the CDR3 DNA reads TGTGCCAGCACCCTGGGACAGGGAGGAGAGACCCAGTACTTC. Translation: CASTLGQGGETQYF.

Notes on this clonotype: The junction does not match germline at one end; this may be a read error. The chain carries TRBV7-8 and TRBJ2-5; maybe TRBD2 (5 bases). This CDR3 region has 17 residues. Germline V gene lookup returns CDR1 SGHVS and CDR2 FQNEAQ. The CDR3 sequence: CASSLGGPRSLGETQCF. The CDR3, as DNA: TGTGCCAGCAGCTTAGGAGGTCCCAGGTCCCTTGGGGAGACCCAGTGCTTC.